The 21 T cell receptor beta chains below were found in one sample sequenced in a study of cytomegalovirus exposure and HLA in healthy donors. The primer mix had 60 Vbeta and 13 Jbeta primers. The assay was immunoSEQ multiplex PCR, and TCRdb's table has in-frame clones only and misses some. The table records approximately 180,000 clones, around 81% of them present only once. Sample: PBMCs. The receptors stem from a woman aged 25 to 45 in good health and CMV-seronegative.

This sequence joins TRBV30 and TRBJ2-1; TRBD1 might be the D (5 bases). The CDR3 contains 13 residues. Trimming cost V 1 base and J 7 bases, with 11 bases left between them. Per the germline V gene, CDR1 is GTSNPN and CDR2 is SVGIG (reference sequence). The CDR3 DNA sequence: TGTGCCTGGAGTGGTCTCTCAGGGAATGAGCAGTTCTTC. Protein sequence: CAWSGLSGNEQFF.

The CDR3 DNA reads as TGTGCCAGCAGCCCTCGGACTATATACGAGCAGTACTTC. This encodes CASSPRTIYEQYF. V and J are TRBV28 and TRBJ2-7; D is possibly TRBD2 (6 bases). Germline loops: CDR1 MDHEN, CDR2 SYDVKM. This CDR3 comprises 13 residues. V was pared by 6 bases and J by 4 bases, with 13 bases between.

This clone has more than one count but fewer than ten. The CDR3 loop reads CASSLVQGRAGANVLTF. Written as DNA, the CDR3 is TGCGCCAGCAGCTTGGTCCAGGGCCGCGCCGGGGCCAACGTCCTGACTTTC. This rearrangement joins TRBV5-1 to TRBJ2-6, with D maybe TRBD1 (5 bases). CDR3 size: 17 residues. Germline V CDR1 and CDR2: SGHRS, YFSETQ. V was shortened by 0 bases and J by 4 bases, with 14 bases between the two germline ends.

The chain employs TRBV11-2 and TRBJ1-3; D remains unclear. Between the trimmed V and J ends, which lost 5 bases and 0 bases, there was a span of 8 bases. CDR3 length equals 14 residues. Looked up from germline, CDR1 is SGHAT and CDR2 is FQNNGV. The CDR3 region has the DNA TGTGCCAGCAGCCCACAGTACTCTGGAAACACCATATATTTT. This codes for CASSPQYSGNTIYF.

This clone was seen a few times. V is TRBV19 and J is TRBJ1-3, with 7 bases fitting TRBD1. The CDR3 covers 15 residues. Germline V gives CDR1 LNHDA, CDR2 SQIVND (reference sequence). With V trimmed by 4 bases and J by 4 bases, 7 bases remained unmatched. The CDR3 reads CASSTRTGDGNTIYF. The CDR3 nucleotides read TGTGCCAGTAGTACCAGAACAGGGGACGGAAACACCATATATTTT.

The gene calls are TRBV27 and TRBJ2-3; 8 bases map to TRBD1. V shed 5 bases and J 4 bases; nucleotides not matched to a gene: 8. The V gene's germline CDR1 is MNHEY and CDR2 SMNVEV (reference sequence). The CDR3 sequence is 15 residues long. The CDR3 reads CASSIGQGFPDTQYF. DNA for the CDR3: TGTGCCAGCAGTATAGGACAGGGCTTCCCAGATACGCAGTATTTT.

This clone was observed a handful of times. The V call is TRBV6-1, the J call TRBJ1-5; no firm D call. The V gene's germline CDR1 is MNHNS and CDR2 SASEGT. V lost 1 base and J lost 3, with 10 bases in between. The CDR3 has 15 residues. Here the CDR3 DNA reads TGTGCCAGCAGTGAAGTCGGAGGGCCCAATCAGCCCCAGCATTTT. Translating it yields CASSEVGGPNQPQHF.

The V call is TRBV28, the J call TRBJ1-5, with D tentatively TRBD1 (6 bases). CDR1 and CDR2 from the germline V gene are MDHEN and SYDVKM. Trimming removed 7 bases from V and 0 bases from J, with 10 bases in between. This CDR3 has 14 residues. Written as DNA, the CDR3 is TGTGCCAGCACCCAGACAGGTAGCAATCAGCCCCAGCATTTT. This translates into CASTQTGSNQPQHF.

The CDR3: CASRVDGQGGSTDTQYF. CDR3 coding DNA: TGTGCCAGCAGGGTGGATGGACAGGGGGGTAGCACAGATACGCAGTATTTT. The chain uses TRBV7-9 and TRBJ2-3, with 10 nucleotides matching TRBD1. The CDR3 totals 17 residues. Germline-derived CDR1 and CDR2 are SEHNR and FQNEAQ (reference sequence). The J segment lost 0 bases and the V segment lost 6 bases, leaving 9 bases of the junction unmatched.

This clone was observed a few times. J is TRBJ1-3 and V is TRBV9; D not certain. The germline V gene has CDR1 SGDLS and CDR2 YYNGEE. This CDR3 has 15 residues. The V end was cut by 0 bases, the J end by 2 bases, with 9 bases between. The CDR3, as DNA: TGTGCCAGCAGCGTAGGAGAGGGCCCTGGAAACACCATATATTTT. Translation: CASSVGEGPGNTIYF.

The rearrangement links TRBV5-1 to TRBJ2-7; no clear D. Trimming cost V 0 bases and J 6 bases, with 10 bases left between them. The V gene's germline CDR1 is SGHRS and CDR2 YFSETQ. The CDR3 length is 13 residues. CDR3 residues: CASSLEARTEQYF. In nucleotides, the CDR3 is TGCGCCAGCAGCTTGGAAGCCCGAACCGAGCAGTACTTC.

This chain uses TRBV18 with TRBJ2-3; D is uncertain. The V gene's germline CDR1 is KGHSH and CDR2 LQKENI. This CDR3 region has 17 residues. V was clipped by 3 bases and J by 0 bases, with 16 bases between them. The CDR3 sequence is CASSPTATIISTDTQYF. Written as DNA, the CDR3 is TGTGCCAGCTCACCTACAGCTACGATTATAAGCACAGATACGCAGTATTTT.

This clone was found once. The chain employs TRBV18 and TRBJ1-4, with a possible D match to TRBD1 (5 bases). Trimming stripped 3 bases from V and 5 bases from J, with 7 bases between. Germline V gene sequence: CDR1 KGHSH, CDR2 LQKENI. The CDR3 has 13 amino acids. The CDR3 spells CASSPGANEKLFF. The CDR3 DNA sequence: TGTGCCAGCTCACCTGGGGCAAATGAAAAACTGTTTTTT.

This chain joins TRBV4-3 and TRBJ2-2; 7 bases align to TRBD1. The germline V gene encodes CDR1 LGHNA and CDR2 YSLEER. This CDR3 contains 16 residues. J lost 6 bases, V lost 4 bases, and 11 bases had no gene match. CDR3 region: CASSRRDSLLPGELFF. The DNA for the CDR3 is TGCGCCAGCAGCCGCCGGGACAGTCTTCTTCCCGGGGAGCTGTTTTTT.

The rearrangement joins TRBV6-5 to TRBJ1-1, with a weak D call TRBD1 (5 bases). The CDR3 sequence is 11 residues long. The ends were cut back, 5 bases at V and 8 bases at J, with 9 bases in the middle. The V gene's germline CDR1 is MNHEY and CDR2 SVGAGI. Written as DNA, the CDR3 is TGTGCCAGCAGTAAGGGGCCGGAAGCTTTCTTT. Residues: CASSKGPEAFF.

The gene calls are TRBV5-1 and TRBJ1-6; 8 bases match TRBD1. V was pared by 5 bases and J by 7 bases, with 5 bases of the junction left unmatched. CDR1 SGHRS and CDR2 YFSETQ come from the germline V gene. This CDR3 is 14 amino acids long. The CDR3 region is CASSFGQGNSPLHF. Written as DNA, the CDR3 is TGCGCCAGCAGTTTCGGACAGGGAAATTCACCCCTCCACTTT. Full variable domain (outside the CDR3, taken from reference TRBV5-1 and TRBJ1-6): KAGVTQTPRYLIKTRGQQVTLSCSPISGHRSVSWYQQTPGQGLQFLFEYFSETQRNKGNFPGRFSGRQFSNSRSEMNVSTLELGDSALYLCASSFGQGNSPLHFGNGTRLTVT.

This clone occurred a few times. This rearrangement joins TRBV28 to TRBJ2-5; maybe TRBD2 (6 bases). V was trimmed by 10 bases and J by 0 bases, leaving 18 bases between them. Germline loops: CDR1 MDHEN, CDR2 SYDVKM. The CDR3 is 15 residues long. CDR3 in amino acids: CATEGGGADQETQYF. CDR3 nucleotides: TGTGCCACCGAAGGTGGAGGGGCTGACCAAGAGACCCAGTACTTC.

The chain uses TRBV6-1 and TRBJ1-2; 8 bases agree with TRBD1. CDR3 size: 13 residues. Germline V CDR1 and CDR2: MNHNS, SASEGT. V was clipped by 6 bases and J by 8 bases; unmatched bases: 8. The CDR3 sequence: CASSLDRGIGYTF. In nucleotides, the CDR3 is TGTGCCAGCAGCCTTGACAGGGGTATCGGCTACACCTTC.

The rearrangement links TRBV28 to TRBJ2-1; D is possibly TRBD1 (5 bases). CDR1 is MDHEN, CDR2 SYDVKM, per germline. CDR3 length equals 12 residues. V gave up 2 bases and J gave up 8 bases, with 7 bases separating them. The CDR3 sequence: CASSLQGYEQFF. DNA of the CDR3: TGTGCCAGCAGTTTACAGGGATATGAGCAGTTCTTC.

The CDR3 sequence is CASSDTDRAFEQYF. The CDR3 nucleotides read TGTGCCAGCAGTGATACGGACAGGGCCTTCGAGCAGTACTTC. The chain employs TRBV2 and TRBJ2-7, with 8 bases fitting TRBD1. This CDR3 has 14 amino acids. With 3 bases clipped from V and 6 bases from J, the junction kept 7 bases outside the gene matches. Germline V gene data show CDR1 as SNHLY and CDR2 as FYNNEI.

This clone came up a few times. J is TRBJ2-7 and V is TRBV11-2, with 7 bases lining up with TRBD2. The trim removed 4 bases at V and 7 bases at J, leaving 25 bases unmatched. The CDR3 consists of 19 residues. Germline V gene sequence: CDR1 SGHAT, CDR2 FQNNGV. CDR3 sequence (DNA): TGTGCCAGCAGCTCAGCGCGCGGGAACGGCGCGGGAGCGTCGGGAGAGCAGTACTTC. Translation: CASSSARGNGAGASGEQYF.